The 30 T cell receptor beta chains listed next were all sequenced from one sample in a study of T cells after posttransplantation cyclophosphamide. TCRdb's copy holds only in-frame clones and misses some; the assay was immunoSEQ multiplex PCR. Sampling found 38,000 or so clones, none seen once. The specimen was PBMCs. These receptors were taken from a man aged 50-59 years in good health, CMV-negative, and a related stem cell transplant donor.

This clone was seen many times. This sequence joins TRBV7-3 and TRBJ2-7; 10 nucleotides match TRBD2. J was trimmed by 7 bases and V by 5 bases; bases with no gene match: 8. The CDR3 sequence is 14 residues long. The germline gives CDR1 SGHTA, CDR2 FQGTGA. The CDR3 protein is CASSPQIAGGEQYF. The CDR3 bases are TGTGCCAGCAGCCCCCAGATAGCGGGAGGTGAGCAGTACTTC.

This clone was seen ten or more times. This chain joins TRBV5-1 and TRBJ2-3; no firm D call. Germline CDR1 is SGHRS and CDR2 is YFSETQ. The CDR3 has 14 amino acids. Trimming took off 4 bases at V and 0 bases at J, with 9 bases between the two ends. The CDR3 region has the DNA TGCGCCAGCAGCGAGGTCATTAGCACAGATACGCAGTATTTT. Protein product: CASSEVISTDTQYF.

There are many counts of this clone. This CDR3 reads CASSLWGSSGADKETQYF. DNA of the CDR3: TGCGCCAGCAGCTTGTGGGGTTCGAGCGGGGCCGACAAGGAGACCCAGTACTTC. The chain uses TRBV5-1 and TRBJ2-5, with TRBD2 identical over 7 bases. Germline V gene data show CDR1 as SGHRS and CDR2 as YFSETQ. The CDR3 spans 18 residues. V gave up 1 base and J gave up 5 bases; unmatched junction bases: 17.

This clone was seen repeatedly, ten times or more. The gene calls are TRBV28 and TRBJ2-1; tentatively, D is TRBD2 (5 bases). Trimming removed 7 bases at V and 6 bases at J, with 16 bases between. The germline CDR1 and CDR2 sequences are MDHEN and SYDVKM. This CDR3 contains 14 residues. CDR3 residues: CASISPSEGNEQFF. In DNA form, the CDR3 reads TGTGCCAGCATCTCGCCCTCCGAGGGCAATGAGCAGTTCTTC.

This clone appeared many times. The rearrangement links TRBV5-1 to TRBJ2-2; D is ambiguous. This CDR3 has 16 amino acids. Looked up from germline, CDR1 is SGHRS and CDR2 is YFSETQ. Trimming removed 2 bases at V and 0 bases at J, with 11 bases between. The CDR3 loop is CASSFGWLANTGELFF. The CDR3 coding sequence is TGCGCCAGCAGCTTCGGGTGGCTAGCGAACACCGGGGAGCTGTTTTTT.

This clone was counted at least ten times. CDR3 sequence (DNA): TGTGCCAGCAGTGCCGGGACTAGCGGGGGAGGAGGGACCCAGTACTTC. It codes for CASSAGTSGGGGTQYF. The chain has TRBV6-1 and TRBJ2-5, with TRBD2 identical over 14 bases. From germline, CDR1 is MNHNS and CDR2 SASEGT. V was clipped by 4 bases and J by 7 bases; unmatched bases: 8. The CDR3 totals 16 residues.

In DNA, the CDR3 is TGTGCCAGCAGTTTGTTAGATAGCAATCAGCCCCAGCATTTT. Encoded protein: CASSLLDSNQPQHF. The chain is built from TRBV28 and TRBJ1-5; D unclear. The CDR3 runs to 14 residues. V lost 3 bases and J lost 0, with 6 bases in between. The germline V gene has CDR1 MDHEN and CDR2 SYDVKM.

There are many counts of this clone. This chain uses TRBV18 with TRBJ1-1, with unresolved D. CDR3 length: 14 amino acids. The ends were cut back, 2 bases at V and 3 bases at J, with 10 bases in the middle. The V gene's germline CDR1 is KGHSH and CDR2 LQKENI. The CDR3 region is CASSPASVDTEAFF. The DNA of the CDR3 is TGTGCCAGCTCACCAGCCAGCGTGGACACTGAAGCTTTCTTT.

This clone was counted many times. The chain recombines TRBV2 with TRBJ1-1; TRBD1 matches at 7 bases. With V trimmed by 10 bases and J by 1 base, 3 bases remained unmatched. CDR1 and CDR2 (germline): SNHLY, FYNNEI. The CDR3 consists of 12 residues. CDR3: CAIQGSNTEAFF. The CDR3 DNA reads TGTGCCATACAGGGGTCGAACACTGAAGCTTTCTTT.

This clone was picked up many times. The J gene is TRBJ1-6, the V gene TRBV5-1, with 10 positions matching TRBD1. The V gene end was trimmed by 0 bases and the J gene end by 8 bases; junction bases not matched to a gene: 2. In germline, CDR1 is SGHRS, CDR2 YFSETQ. This CDR3 has 15 residues. The CDR3: CASSLGTGGDSPLHF. The DNA for the CDR3 is TGCGCCAGCAGCTTGGGGACAGGGGGGGATTCACCCCTCCACTTT.

This clone has ten or more counts. The CDR3 sequence is CAWSVRSNQPQHF. CDR3 coding DNA: TGTGCCTGGAGTGTACGGAGCAATCAGCCCCAGCATTTT. The chain employs TRBV30 and TRBJ1-5; D not resolved. The CDR3 sequence is 13 residues long. The ends were cut back, 0 bases at V and 1 base at J, with 4 bases in the middle. The V gene's germline CDR1 is GTSNPN and CDR2 SVGIG (reference sequence).

This clone was counted many times. The chain combines TRBV5-1 with TRBJ1-4; TRBD1 matches at 7 bases. Germline lookup yields CDR1 SGHRS and CDR2 YFSETQ. There are 14 residues in the CDR3. V was pared by 0 bases and J by 8 bases, with 4 bases of the junction left unmatched. CDR3: CASSLGQGEEKLFF. The CDR3 DNA reads as TGCGCCAGCAGCTTGGGACAGGGTGAGGAAAAACTGTTTTTT.

This clone showed up many times. V gene TRBV7-9 combines with J gene TRBJ1-3; no clear D. The CDR3 is made up of 14 amino acids. From germline, CDR1 is SEHNR and CDR2 FQNEAQ (reference sequence). In DNA, the CDR3 is TGTGCATGGGAAATTAGGAGGTCTGGAAACACCATATATTTT. Its protein is CAWEIRRSGNTIYF.

This clone was observed at least ten times. This chain uses TRBV5-1 with TRBJ2-3; weak D call: TRBD2 (5 bases). This CDR3 comprises 14 residues. The germline gives CDR1 SGHRS, CDR2 YFSETQ. V shed 1 base and J shed 3 bases, with 9 bases lying between them. In DNA, the CDR3 is TGCGCCAGCAGCTTGATGCGGGTAACAGATACGCAGTATTTT. It specifies CASSLMRVTDTQYF. Complete variable domain (other parts from reference TRBV5-1 and TRBJ2-3): KAGVTQTPRYLIKTRGQQVTLSCSPISGHRSVSWYQQTPGQGLQFLFEYFSETQRNKGNFPGRFSGRQFSNSRSEMNVSTLELGDSALYLCASSLMRVTDTQYFGPGTRLTVL.

This clone was recorded many times. The chain has TRBV7-8 and TRBJ2-4, with TRBD1 matching over 7 bases. The CDR3 runs to 16 residues. CDR1 and CDR2 (germline): SGHVS, FQNEAQ. Losses at the gene ends were 5 bases for V and 7 bases for J; bases not matched to a gene: 14. The CDR3 nucleotides are TGTGCCAGCAGCCCGAGGGGACAGCCTGCTTTGAACATTCAGTACTTC. Translation: CASSPRGQPALNIQYF.

In its sample, this clone was seen many times. V is TRBV7-9 and J is TRBJ2-5; 7 bases are a match to TRBD1. CDR3 length: 12 amino acids. In germline, CDR1 is SEHNR, CDR2 FQNEAQ (reference sequence). The V gene end was trimmed by 5 bases and the J gene end by 7 bases; junction bases not matched to a gene: 4. As DNA, the CDR3 is TGTGCCAGCAGCCGAACAGGGGCGACCCAGTACTTC. Its translation: CASSRTGATQYF.

This clone occurred many times. This chain connects TRBV7-3 to TRBJ1-1; D unclear. CDR3 size: 15 residues. The germline CDR1 and CDR2 sequences are SGHTA and FQGTGA. V lost 1 base and J lost 2, with 11 bases in between. CDR3 sequence: CASSLRIGSNTEAFF. The CDR3 DNA reads as TGTGCCAGCAGCTTAAGAATTGGGAGTAACACTGAAGCTTTCTTT. Drawing the rest from reference TRBV7-3 and TRBJ1-1, the complete variable domain is GAGVSQTPSNKVTEKGKYVELRCDPISGHTALYWYRQSLGQGPEFLIYFQGTGAADDSGLPNDRFFAVRPEGSVSTLKIQRTERGDSAVYLCASSLRIGSNTEAFFGQGTRLTVV.

This clone occurred many times. V gene TRBV2 combines with J gene TRBJ2-2; D is ambiguous. The CDR3 sequence is 15 residues long. V lost 6 bases to trimming and J lost 3 bases, with 14 bases between them. Germline V gene sequence: CDR1 SNHLY, CDR2 FYNNEI. CDR3: CASSVRGADTGELFF. Written as DNA, the CDR3 is TGTGCCAGCAGCGTTAGAGGCGCGGACACCGGGGAGCTGTTTTTT.

The V and J genes are TRBV12-5 and TRBJ2-1; possibly TRBD2 for D (5 bases). Deletions cut 1 base from V and 5 bases from J, with 12 bases between. The CDR3 spans 15 residues. Germline V gene lookup returns CDR1 LGHNT and CDR2 FRNRAP. The CDR3 region has the DNA TGTGCTAGTGGTTTGGGAATACTAGGCCACAATGAGCAGTTCTTC. It yields the protein CASGLGILGHNEQFF.

This clone was seen repeatedly, ten times or more. CDR3 DNA sequence: TGTGCCAGCAGTTATTCTGGGGCTCTTCCCCAGCATTTT. Protein product: CASSYSGALPQHF. The chain uses TRBV6-6 and TRBJ1-5, with D perhaps matching TRBD1 (5 bases). Looked up from germline, CDR1 is MNHNY and CDR2 is SVGAGI (reference sequence). The CDR3 is 13 amino acids. V lost 3 bases and J lost 10, with 13 bases in between.

V is TRBV27 and J is TRBJ2-5; D possibly corresponds to TRBD1 (6 bases). The J call is doubtful: the DNA matches TRBJ2-7 better. CDR1 and CDR2 from the germline V gene are MNHEY and SMNVEV (reference sequence). This CDR3 region has 16 residues. In DNA form, the CDR3 reads TGTGCCAGCAGTTTATCGGTACCGGGGACAAACTACGAGCAGTACTTC. Encoded protein: CASSLSVPGTNYEQYF.

At least ten counts were recorded for this clone. The chain carries TRBV6-5 and TRBJ2-3; tentatively, D is TRBD2 (6 bases). There are 14 residues in the CDR3. Trimming stripped 11 bases from V and 1 base from J, with 16 bases between. CDR1 and CDR2 (germline): MNHEY, SVGAGI. CDR3 in amino acids: CASGSIAGTDTQYF. CDR3 coding DNA: TGTGCCTCCGGGAGTATAGCGGGCACAGATACGCAGTATTTT.

In this sample, this clone turned up a few times. This sequence joins TRBV27 and TRBJ2-7; TRBD1 matches at 10 bases. Germline-derived CDR1 and CDR2 are MNHEY and SMNVEV (reference sequence). Losses at the gene ends were 5 bases for V and 6 bases for J; bases not matched to a gene: 10. The CDR3 runs 15 residues. The CDR3 nucleotides are TGTGCCAGCAGTAAACCGGGACAGGGGAAGAGCGAGCAGTACTTC. Its translation is CASSKPGQGKSEQYF.

In its sample, this clone was seen many times. This chain links TRBV9 with TRBJ1-5; D remains unclear. The V gene's germline CDR1 is SGDLS and CDR2 YYNGEE. The V end was cut by 4 bases, the J end by 4 bases, with 9 bases between. The CDR3 is 13 residues long. This CDR3 reads CASSINWNQPQHF. The CDR3 DNA sequence: TGTGCCAGCAGCATAAACTGGAATCAGCCCCAGCATTTT.

This clone was found many times. Germline is not matched at one junction end, which may reflect a read error. The V call is TRBV10-2, the J call TRBJ2-7; no firm D call. CDR1 and CDR2 from the germline V gene are WSHSY and SAAADI. CDR3 length equals 13 residues. Written as DNA, the CDR3 is TGCGCCAGCAGTGAAGAGGCACCCTATGAGCAGTACTTC. Translation gives CASSEEAPYEQYF.

This clone was counted at least ten times. One junction end does not reproduce the germline sequence, and a read error may be involved. The V gene is TRBV10-3, the J gene TRBJ1-5; D gene ambiguous. Germline V gene sequence: CDR1 ENHRY, CDR2 SYGVKD. The CDR3 sequence is 13 residues long. The CDR3 protein is CTISEDSNQPQHF. CDR3 coding DNA: TGTACCATCTCGGAGGATAGCAATCAGCCCCAGCATTTT.

This clone was seen repeatedly, ten times or more. The rearrangement links TRBV7-2 to TRBJ2-7, with 15 bases aligning to TRBD2. V lost 5 bases and J lost 4; bases outside the gene matches: 6. Germline assignment: CDR1 SGHTA and CDR2 FQGNSA. This CDR3 has 16 residues. The CDR3 sequence: CASSLLGLAGGYEQYF. As DNA, the CDR3 is TGTGCCAGCAGCCTTTTAGGACTAGCGGGGGGGTACGAGCAGTACTTC.

The gene calls are TRBV9 and TRBJ2-3; the D gene is possibly TRBD1 (5 bases). The CDR3 runs to 16 residues. V lost 0 bases and J lost 4, with 15 bases in between. Germline values: CDR1 SGDLS, CDR2 YYNGEE. In nucleotides, the CDR3 is TGTGCCAGCAGCGTAGAAGGTCAGGGTGCCGCAGATACGCAGTATTTT. Translated, it gives CASSVEGQGAADTQYF.

This clone turned up a few times. The chain recombines TRBV7-9 with TRBJ2-5, with D perhaps matching TRBD2 (6 bases). This CDR3 has 14 residues. V was cut by 2 bases and J by 5 bases, with 12 bases left in between. Germline V CDR1 and CDR2: SEHNR, FQNEAQ (reference sequence). The CDR3 region has the DNA TGTGCCAGCAGCTTAAGGTCGGGAGCGGAGACCCAGTACTTC. Residues: CASSLRSGAETQYF.

The chain recombines TRBV9 with TRBJ2-2, with 10 bases lining up with TRBD2. V shed 0 bases, J shed 4 bases, and the junction held 3 bases outside the gene matches. The CDR3 is 16 amino acids. Germline V gene sequence: CDR1 SGDLS, CDR2 YYNGEE. CDR3 sequence (DNA): TGTGCCAGCAGCGTAGGTCTAGCGGGGGCCACCGGGGAGCTGTTTTTT. Translation: CASSVGLAGATGELFF. Full variable domain (outside the CDR3, taken from reference TRBV9 and TRBJ2-2): DSGVTQTPKHLITATGQRVTLRCSPRSGDLSVYWYQQSLDQGLQFLIQYYNGEERAKGNILERFSAQQFPDLHSELNLSSLELGDSALYFCASSVGLAGATGELFFGEGSRLTVL.